Presented here are 24 T cell receptor beta chains from one specimen sequenced in a study of T cells in Graves' hyperthyroidism and ophthalmopathy. RNA transcripts gave rise to amplified TCR beta CDR3 regions. Researchers ran a first-round RT-PCR on the TCR CDR3 using the HTBI primer set. TCRdb re-called the multiplex PCR reads through MiXCR, storing one row per CDR3 protein. The table shows under 400,000 distinct CDR3 sequences, with 20% to 25% occurring only once. Sequencing was carried out using blood. Receptor source: a woman in her forties or fifties with Graves' hyperthyroidism.

This clonotype was seen at least ten times. V and J are TRBV10-1 and TRBJ2-6, with a tentative D call TRBD2 (6 bases). The ends were cut back, 6 bases at V and 2 bases at J, with 11 bases in the middle. The CDR3 consists of 15 residues. The germline CDR1 and CDR2 sequences are WNHNN and SYGVQD (reference sequence). The CDR3 bases are TGCGCCAGCAGCCCGGCGGGAACTGGGGCCAACGTCCTGACTTTC. As protein: CASSPAGTGANVLTF.

The chain combines TRBV7-2 with TRBJ2-3; no clear D. The length of the CDR3 is 13 residues. The germline CDR1 and CDR2 sequences are SGHTA and FQGNSA. The V end was cut by 1 base, the J end by 6 bases, with 8 bases between. The CDR3 DNA follows: TGTGCCAGCAGCTTAGGCCGGCCGGATACGCAGTATTTT. As protein: CASSLGRPDTQYF.

V usage is TRBV29-1 and J usage is TRBJ1-3; D is possibly TRBD1 (6 bases). This CDR3 is built from 16 residues. The V gene's germline CDR1 is SQVTM and CDR2 ANQGSEA. V was shortened by 5 bases and J by 2 bases, with 19 bases between the two germline ends. The CDR3 DNA follows: TGCAGCGTTCAGACCAGGGGCCGAGGAACTGGAAACACCATATATTTT. Its translation: CSVQTRGRGTGNTIYF.

This clonotype was found many times. The chain links TRBV5-6 to TRBJ1-2; no clear D gene. The CDR3 consists of 15 residues. CDR1 is SGHDT and CDR2 is YYEEEE in the germline V gene. Trimming cost V 1 base and J 0 bases, with 10 bases left between them. As DNA, the CDR3 is TGTGCCAGCAGCTTGTTAGAGCAACCTAACTATGGCTACACCTTC. Protein: CASSLLEQPNYGYTF.

J is TRBJ2-6 and V is TRBV29-1; D might be TRBD1 (5 bases). The length of the CDR3 is 14 residues. From germline, CDR1 is SQVTM and CDR2 ANQGSEA. V gave up 2 bases and J gave up 2 bases, with 7 bases separating them. CDR3 loop: CSVERGTGANVLTF. The CDR3 region has the DNA TGCAGCGTTGAAAGGGGCACTGGGGCCAACGTCCTGACTTTC. The variable domain in full, with the rest retrieved from reference TRBV29-1 and TRBJ2-6, is SAVISQKPSRDICQRGTSLTIQCQVDSQVTMMFWYRQQPGQSLTLIATANQGSEATYESGFVIDKFPISRPNLTFSTLTVSNMSPEDSSIYLCSVERGTGANVLTFGAGSRLTVL.

This clonotype was observed a few times. Compared with germline, one end of the junction differs, possibly owing to a read error. The genes are TRBV5-1 and TRBJ1-1; D perhaps matches TRBD1 (6 bases). Germline V gene sequence: CDR1 SGHRS, CDR2 YFSETQ. The CDR3 has 15 residues. The CDR3 region is CASSMAGTKYTEAFF. CDR3 sequence (DNA): TGTGCCAGCAGCATGGCCGGGACAAAGTACACTGAAGCTTTCTTT.

The chain recombines TRBV20-1 with TRBJ2-4, with 7 bases lining up with TRBD1. This CDR3 comprises 12 residues. Per the germline V gene, CDR1 is DFQATT and CDR2 is SNEGSKA (reference sequence). V lost 5 bases to trimming and J lost 6 bases; unmatched junction nucleotides: 4. CDR3 nucleotide sequence: TGCAGTGCTGAAACAGGGGTAAACATTCAGTACTTC. Encoded protein: CSAETGVNIQYF.

This clonotype was observed a handful of times. CDR3 in DNA: TGCGCCAGCAGGTCAGTCGGGGGAGGACAAGAGACCCAGTACTTC. Translating it yields CASRSVGGGQETQYF. The chain uses TRBV4-1 and TRBJ2-5; TRBD2 might be the D (6 bases). The CDR3 sequence is 15 residues long. Germline-derived CDR1 and CDR2 are MGHRA and YSYEKL. With 6 bases removed from V and 2 bases from J, the gap between germline ends came to 16 bases.

The V gene is TRBV10-1, the J gene TRBJ2-2; D assignment may be TRBD1 or TRBD2 (5 bases each). Trimming shortened V by 2 bases and J by 5 bases, and 15 bases separated the two germline ends. The CDR3 loop spans 16 amino acids. The V gene's germline CDR1 is WNHNN and CDR2 SYGVQD (reference sequence). The CDR3 DNA sequence: TGCGCCAGCAGTGAGGTGGGACCTGAGGGGACCGGGGAGCTGTTTTTT. It translates to CASSEVGPEGTGELFF.

This sequence joins TRBV7-2 and TRBJ2-2; D remains ambiguous. CDR1 and CDR2 from the germline V gene are SGHTA and FQGNSA. The CDR3 is 14 residues long. Trimming shortened V by 4 bases and J by 6 bases, and 12 bases separated the two germline ends. Here the CDR3 reads CASSSPGLPGELFF. The DNA for the CDR3 is TGTGCCAGCAGCTCCCCGGGTCTCCCCGGGGAGCTGTTTTTT.

V is TRBV6-1 and J is TRBJ2-6, with TRBD1 matching over 7 bases. Per the germline V gene, CDR1 is MNHNS and CDR2 is SASEGT. Trimming cost V 8 bases and J 0 bases; bases outside gene matches: 4. This CDR3 region has 15 residues. CDR3 protein: CASEGGGSGANVLTF. DNA of the CDR3: TGTGCCAGCGAAGGGGGCGGCTCTGGGGCCAACGTCCTGACTTTC.

This clonotype appeared many times. The chain carries TRBV12-3 or TRBV12-4 and TRBJ2-2, with D hard to call. V was clipped by 5 bases and J by 7 bases, with 8 bases between them. The CDR3 runs to 12 residues. CDR3 amino acids: CASSLSIGELFF. Here the CDR3 DNA reads TGTGCCAGCAGTCTTTCGATCGGGGAGCTGTTTTTT.

The chain has TRBV28 and TRBJ2-7, with no clear D. Deletions cut 3 bases from V and 7 bases from J, with 10 bases between. The CDR3 consists of 12 residues. Per the germline V gene, CDR1 is MDHEN and CDR2 is SYDVKM. CDR3 in amino acids: CASSFPPWEQYF. The CDR3 nucleotides are TGTGCCAGCAGTTTTCCCCCCTGGGAGCAGTACTTC.

This clonotype has just a few counts. The J gene is TRBJ2-2, the V gene TRBV28, with 15 bases that match TRBD2. The V and J ends lost 9 bases and 5 bases, in that order; junction bases with no gene match: 7. The CDR3 contains 16 residues. The germline V gene encodes CDR1 MDHEN and CDR2 SYDVKM. The DNA for the CDR3 is TGTGCCAGTTGGACTAGCGGGAGGGGAAAAACCGGGGAGCTGTTTTTT. This gives the protein CASWTSGRGKTGELFF.

This clonotype has more than one count but fewer than ten. The junction differs from germline at one of its ends, possibly a read error. This sequence joins TRBV11-2 and TRBJ2-3, with a possible D match to TRBD2 (5 bases). The CDR3 runs to 14 residues. The germline V gene encodes CDR1 SGHAT and CDR2 FQNNGV. CDR3 coding DNA: TGTGCCAGCAGCGTAGAGGGTCCCACAGATACGCAGTATTTT. Translation: CASSVEGPTDTQYF.

Only a few counts were recorded for this clonotype. J is TRBJ2-3 and V is TRBV9; D is perhaps TRBD1 (6 bases). Germline V lookup: CDR1 SGDLS, CDR2 YYNGEE. The length of the CDR3 is 14 residues. V was pared by 7 bases and J by 1 base, with 13 bases between. CDR3 in amino acids: CASAPGHRTDTQYF. The CDR3 DNA reads as TGTGCCAGCGCCCCGGGACACCGCACAGATACGCAGTATTTT.

The chain has TRBV10-3 and TRBJ2-5; 10 positions match TRBD1. CDR3 length: 15 amino acids. Germline assignment: CDR1 ENHRY and CDR2 SYGVKD. Losses at the gene ends were 4 bases for V and 5 bases for J; bases not matched to a gene: 7. The CDR3 here is CAISGQGARSETQYF. For the CDR3, the DNA is TGTGCCATCAGTGGACAGGGGGCGCGCTCGGAGACCCAGTACTTC.

This clonotype came up many times. V is TRBV20-1 and J is TRBJ2-7, with 11 nucleotides matching TRBD2. Looked up from germline, CDR1 is DFQATT and CDR2 is SNEGSKA (reference sequence). CDR3 length: 15 residues. J lost 1 base, V lost 1 base, and 3 bases had no gene match. The CDR3 DNA reads TGCAGTGCTAGAGGGAGACTAGCGGGGTCCTACGAGCAGTACTTC. Its protein product is CSARGRLAGSYEQYF.

The chain has TRBV29-1 and TRBJ2-7, with 11 bases identical to TRBD2. The CDR3 sequence is 14 residues long. The V gene's germline CDR1 is SQVTM and CDR2 ANQGSEA. V gave up 0 bases and J gave up 3 bases; unmatched junction bases: 1. The chain's CDR3 is CSVEELAGDYEQYF. CDR3 DNA sequence: TGCAGCGTTGAAGAACTAGCGGGGGACTACGAGCAGTACTTC.

This clonotype was counted at least ten times. The CDR3 DNA reads as TGCAGTGCTCTGAGCGGTAGCTCCTACAATGAGCAGTTCTTC. This sequence encodes CSALSGSSYNEQFF. The chain couples TRBV20-1 to TRBJ2-1, with D possibly TRBD2 on 5 matching bases. CDR3 size: 14 residues. The germline V gene has CDR1 DFQATT and CDR2 SNEGSKA (reference sequence). V was pared by 5 bases and J by 0 bases, with 11 bases between.

The chain recombines TRBV28 with TRBJ2-7; a weak D match, TRBD2 (5 bases). From germline, CDR1 is MDHEN and CDR2 SYDVKM. V was cut by 2 bases and J by 5 bases, with 16 bases left in between. The CDR3 covers 15 residues. The CDR3 nucleotides are TGTGCCAGCAGTTTAAACGGGGTAGGACTCGACGAGCAGTACTTC. Its protein is CASSLNGVGLDEQYF.

The rearrangement joins TRBV29-1 to TRBJ2-7; D ambiguous. The length of the CDR3 is 14 residues. Trimming took 1 base from V and 3 from J, leaving 13 bases between them. CDR1 and CDR2 from the germline V gene are SQVTM and ANQGSEA. In DNA form, the CDR3 reads TGCAGCGTTGAAGGCCAGGCTGGTTACTACGAGCAGTACTTC. This sequence encodes CSVEGQAGYYEQYF.

V usage is TRBV6-1 and J usage is TRBJ2-7; the D gene is possibly TRBD2 (7 bases). Germline loops: CDR1 MNHNS, CDR2 SASEGT. The CDR3 length is 16 residues. The V gene lost 5 bases and the J gene lost 0 bases, with 17 bases spanning the gap. CDR3 sequence (DNA): TGTGCCAGCAGTCTCTGGGCGGGGGCCTTCTCCTACGAGCAGTACTTC. Protein sequence: CASSLWAGAFSYEQYF.

This clonotype appeared many times. This chain connects TRBV28 to TRBJ1-3; D is ambiguous. Trimming took 1 base from V and 0 from J, leaving 7 bases between them. Germline values: CDR1 MDHEN, CDR2 SYDVKM. The CDR3 length is 15 residues. CDR3: CASSLYGYSGNTIYF. CDR3 nucleotides: TGTGCCAGCAGTTTATACGGTTACTCTGGAAACACCATATATTTT.